A single sample gave rise to the 28 T cell receptor beta chains below, sequenced in a study of blood T cells in healthy people across ages. The authors ran a second PCR of roughly 6 to 11 cycles using a sample-barcoded 5' primer and a J-beta primer mix. A single record per CDR3 protein comes from TCRdb applying MiXCR to the 5' RACE reads. The sample comprises around 1,600,000 distinct CDR3 sequences, about 42% of which are singletons, and around 4% rests with the top ten. Sequenced sample: blood. The source of these receptors is a young woman in good health.

The chain recombines TRBV20-1 with TRBJ1-2; no reliable D call. Germline V CDR1 and CDR2: DFQATT, SNEGSKA (reference sequence). V was pared by 5 bases and J by 3 bases, with 10 bases between. The CDR3 runs to 12 residues. The CDR3 loop is CSAQTPDYGYTF. The CDR3 nucleotides are TGCAGTGCTCAGACCCCAGACTATGGCTACACCTTC.

This chain links TRBV27 with TRBJ1-1, with D tentatively TRBD1 (6 bases). The germline V and J ends were trimmed by 5 bases and 4 bases, with 11 bases remaining between them. The CDR3 is 13 amino acids. Looked up from germline, CDR1 is MNHEY and CDR2 is SMNVEV (reference sequence). The CDR3 DNA is TGTGCCAGCAGTCGGGGGGCCAGCACTGAAGCTTTCTTT. Residues: CASSRGASTEAFF.

In its sample, this clonotype was seen a few times. The V and J genes are TRBV5-6 and TRBJ2-7, with 13 bases that match TRBD2. This CDR3 has 16 residues. V trimming: 2 bases; J trimming: 0 bases; junction bases outside the gene matches: 2. Per the germline V gene, CDR1 is SGHDT and CDR2 is YYEEEE. The CDR3, as DNA: TGTGCCAGCAGCTTCGGACTAGCGGGAGCCTCCTACGAGCAGTACTTC. This codes for CASSFGLAGASYEQYF.

J is TRBJ2-1 and V is TRBV20-1, with 9 bases that match TRBD2. Germline lookup yields CDR1 DFQATT and CDR2 SNEGSKA (reference sequence). The CDR3 consists of 17 residues. V lost 5 bases, J lost 4 bases, and 15 bases stayed unmatched. The CDR3 spells CSAGPLRGTSRYNEQFF. Written as DNA, the CDR3 is TGCAGTGCTGGACCCCTTCGCGGGACTAGCAGATACAATGAGCAGTTCTTC.

V is TRBV7-2 and J is TRBJ1-5, with a weak D call TRBD1 (5 bases). Germline lookup yields CDR1 SGHTA and CDR2 FQGNSA. V lost 1 base, J lost 7 bases, and 14 bases lay in between. The CDR3 contains 15 residues. The CDR3 sequence: CASSLGDSRYQPQHF. In DNA form, the CDR3 reads TGTGCCAGCAGCTTAGGCGACAGTCGATACCAGCCCCAGCATTTT.

This clonotype occurred a few times. The CDR3 sequence: CASSELGPPSSYNEQFF. The CDR3 coding sequence is TGCGCCAGCAGTGAACTAGGGCCCCCGAGCTCCTACAATGAGCAGTTCTTC. The chain is built from TRBV10-1 and TRBJ2-1; D perhaps matches TRBD2 (5 bases). The CDR3 has 17 residues. Germline CDR1 WNHNN, CDR2 SYGVQD (reference sequence). The ends were cut back, 3 bases at V and 0 bases at J, with 15 bases in the middle.

This clonotype was seen a few times. CDR3 residues: CSARDFDREGDKLFF. The DNA for the CDR3 is TGCAGTGCTAGAGACTTCGACAGGGAAGGGGATAAACTGTTTTTT. This chain links TRBV20-1 with TRBJ1-4; 7 bases line up with TRBD1. The CDR3 totals 15 residues. Germline V gene data show CDR1 as DFQATT and CDR2 as SNEGSKA (reference sequence). The J segment lost 11 bases and the V segment lost 0 bases, leaving 12 bases of the junction unmatched.

V is TRBV20-1 and J is TRBJ1-2; 8 nucleotides match TRBD1. With V trimmed by 7 bases and J by 7 bases, 8 bases remained unmatched. CDR1 and CDR2 (germline): DFQATT, SNEGSKA (reference sequence). This CDR3 is built from 12 residues. The CDR3 here is CSVLDREVGYTF. The CDR3 nucleotides are TGCAGTGTTCTGGACAGGGAGGTTGGCTACACCTTC.

This clonotype was detected only a few times. CDR3 sequence: CAIRTSDGANVLTF. The CDR3 DNA follows: TGTGCCATCCGGACTAGCGATGGGGCCAACGTCCTGACTTTC. The V gene is TRBV10-3, the J gene TRBJ2-6; 9 bases match TRBD2. J was trimmed by 3 bases and V by 8 bases; bases with no gene match: 2. CDR1 is ENHRY and CDR2 is SYGVKD in the germline V gene. The CDR3 loop spans 14 amino acids.

This clonotype has a handful of counts. The rearrangement uses TRBV5-1 and TRBJ1-1; D unclear. The CDR3 length is 15 residues. Germline CDR1 reads SGHRS; CDR2 reads YFSETQ. V was cut by 3 bases and J by 1 base, with 13 bases left in between. The DNA of the CDR3 is TGCGCCAGCAGCTCCACTGGACTGTCGAACACTGAAGCTTTCTTT. The encoded protein is CASSSTGLSNTEAFF. Full variable domain (remainder filled in from reference TRBV5-1 and TRBJ1-1): KAGVTQTPRYLIKTRGQQVTLSCSPISGHRSVSWYQQTPGQGLQFLFEYFSETQRNKGNFPGRFSGRQFSNSRSEMNVSTLELGDSALYLCASSSTGLSNTEAFFGQGTRLTVV.

This clonotype was seen more than once but under ten times. The chain carries TRBV7-2 and TRBJ1-4, with D unclear. The V end was cut by 5 bases, the J end by 3 bases, with 10 bases between. Germline V lookup: CDR1 SGHTA, CDR2 FQGNSA. This CDR3 is built from 14 residues. In nucleotides, the CDR3 is TGTGCCAGCAGCCCCCCCCCGGCTAATGAAAAACTGTTTTTT. Translating it yields CASSPPPANEKLFF.

The sample holds a few counts of this clonotype. This chain links TRBV4-1 with TRBJ1-2, with D possibly matching TRBD1 (5 bases). This CDR3 has 16 residues. Germline V gene data show CDR1 as MGHRA and CDR2 as YSYEKL. V dropped 4 bases and J dropped 5 bases, with 20 bases sitting between them. The CDR3 DNA follows: TGCGCCAGCAGCCCGGCCCCCCGACGGGACGAGTATGGCTACACCTTC. Residues: CASSPAPRRDEYGYTF.

This clonotype turned up a few times. This CDR3 reads CASSFRGRGTEAFF. In nucleotides, the CDR3 is TGTGCCAGCAGCTTTCGGGGGCGAGGGACTGAAGCTTTCTTT. V is TRBV7-2 and J is TRBJ1-1, with D possibly matching TRBD1 (6 bases). Trimming cost V 3 bases and J 5 bases, with 13 bases left between them. Germline loops: CDR1 SGHTA, CDR2 FQGNSA. The CDR3 contains 14 residues.

The CDR3 here is CSARVLGRGSTDTQYF. The CDR3 region has the DNA TGCAGTGCTAGGGTTCTCGGGCGGGGGTCCACAGATACGCAGTATTTT. The genes are TRBV20-1 and TRBJ2-3, with 7 bases lining up with TRBD2. V lost 3 bases to trimming and J lost 2 bases; unmatched junction nucleotides: 11. This CDR3 is 16 amino acids long. CDR1 and CDR2 from the germline V gene are DFQATT and SNEGSKA (reference sequence).

The V and J genes are TRBV12-3 or TRBV12-4 and TRBJ2-7; D unresolved. The CDR3 covers 13 residues. V was shortened by 8 bases and J by 2 bases, with 13 bases between the two germline ends. The CDR3: CASYGLRAYEQYF. The CDR3 DNA reads as TGTGCCAGCTACGGGCTAAGGGCCTACGAGCAGTACTTC.

This chain joins TRBV20-1 and TRBJ2-1; 7 bases are a match to TRBD1. The CDR3 is made up of 13 amino acids. Unmatched junction bases numbered 1, after V lost 1 base and J lost 4 bases. Germline loops: CDR1 DFQATT, CDR2 SNEGSKA (reference sequence). The CDR3 protein is CSARVQGYNEQFF. The CDR3 DNA sequence: TGCAGTGCTAGAGTACAGGGGTACAATGAGCAGTTCTTC.

The chain recombines TRBV27 with TRBJ1-6; D possibly corresponds to TRBD1 (5 bases). Germline CDR1 reads MNHEY; CDR2 reads SMNVEV (reference sequence). V lost 2 bases to trimming and J lost 6 bases, with 11 bases between them. The CDR3 contains 15 residues. The CDR3 DNA follows: TGTGCCAGCAGTTTAGAGGGGAGACCTAATTCACCCCTCCACTTT. Protein sequence: CASSLEGRPNSPLHF.

This clonotype was observed at least ten times. The chain recombines TRBV12-3 or TRBV12-4 with TRBJ2-7; the D gene is possibly TRBD1 (5 bases). The CDR3 is made up of 15 amino acids. V was clipped by 5 bases and J by 0 bases, with 14 bases between them. For the CDR3, the DNA is TGTGCCAGCAGTCAGGGCCAGGGCGGCTCCTACGAGCAGTACTTC. Translation gives CASSQGQGGSYEQYF.

The chain uses TRBV11-2 and TRBJ2-1, with D possibly matching TRBD2 (6 bases). The V end lost 5 bases, the J end lost 8 bases, and 22 bases lay between the germline ends. The CDR3 has 16 residues. The germline gives CDR1 SGHAT, CDR2 FQNNGV. In DNA form, the CDR3 reads TGTGCCAGCAGCCTGCCAAGGGGAGGCCTAAGGTATGAGCAGTTCTTC. Protein sequence: CASSLPRGGLRYEQFF.

The rearrangement joins TRBV12-3 or TRBV12-4 to TRBJ2-7, with 8 bases that match TRBD1. V lost 8 bases and J lost 3; bases outside the gene matches: 9. CDR3 length equals 14 residues. The CDR3 nucleotides are TGTGCCAGCGGATCCGGGACAGGAGTCTACGAGCAGTACTTC. Residues: CASGSGTGVYEQYF.

The chain carries TRBV5-6 and TRBJ2-5; 8 positions match TRBD2. CDR1 is SGHDT and CDR2 is YYEEEE in the germline V gene. Trimming cost V 3 bases and J 4 bases; bases outside gene matches: 11. The CDR3 is made up of 16 amino acids. The CDR3 DNA is TGTGCCAGCAGCTCCGGACTAGCACGTCTCGGAGAGACCCAGTACTTC. Its protein product is CASSSGLARLGETQYF.

The chain joins TRBV29-1 to TRBJ2-1, with 9 bases identical to TRBD1. V lost 1 base to trimming and J lost 7 bases; unmatched junction nucleotides: 5. Germline lookup yields CDR1 SQVTM and CDR2 ANQGSEA. CDR3 length: 14 residues. The CDR3 loop reads CSVEGQGGENEQFF. For the CDR3, the DNA is TGCAGCGTTGAAGGACAGGGGGGCGAAAATGAGCAGTTCTTC.

The rearrangement uses TRBV27 and TRBJ2-4; 7 bases match TRBD1. With 5 bases clipped from V and 6 bases from J, the junction kept 4 bases outside the gene matches. CDR1 is MNHEY, CDR2 SMNVEV, per germline (reference sequence). The CDR3 sequence is 13 residues long. The DNA for the CDR3 is TGTGCCAGCAGTACAGGGGTTGGAAACATTCAGTACTTC. It codes for CASSTGVGNIQYF.

There are a few counts of this clonotype. The chain couples TRBV9 to TRBJ2-3; 10 bases are shared with TRBD2. The J segment lost 2 bases and the V segment lost 0 bases, leaving 12 bases of the junction unmatched. Germline assignment: CDR1 SGDLS and CDR2 YYNGEE. This CDR3 spans 19 amino acids. CDR3 sequence: CASSVGIGLAGDVTDTQYF. The CDR3 coding sequence is TGTGCCAGCAGCGTAGGAATTGGGCTAGCGGGAGATGTCACAGATACGCAGTATTTT.

This clonotype was seen a handful of times. The chain joins TRBV6-5 to TRBJ2-7, with D perhaps matching TRBD1 (6 bases). The germline V gene has CDR1 MNHEY and CDR2 SVGAGI. V shed 7 bases and J shed 3 bases, with 19 bases lying between them. The CDR3 consists of 15 residues. The CDR3 sequence is CASKFRTDANYEQYF. The DNA of the CDR3 is TGTGCCAGCAAATTTAGGACAGACGCTAACTACGAGCAGTACTTC.

The chain is built from TRBV7-3 and TRBJ2-3; D is ambiguous. Germline loops: CDR1 SGHTA, CDR2 FQGTGA. The ends were cut back, 5 bases at V and 6 bases at J, with 12 bases in the middle. CDR3 length equals 13 residues. CDR3 coding DNA: TGTGCCAGCAGCCTCCCGACTTTGGATACGCAGTATTTT. Translating it yields CASSLPTLDTQYF. Full variable domain (rest looked up from reference TRBV7-3 and TRBJ2-3): GAGVSQTPSNKVTEKGKYVELRCDPISGHTALYWYRQSLGQGPEFLIYFQGTGAADDSGLPNDRFFAVRPEGSVSTLKIQRTERGDSAVYLCASSLPTLDTQYFGPGTRLTVL.

The chain carries TRBV14 and TRBJ2-1; 11 bases line up with TRBD2. The germline V gene has CDR1 SGHDN and CDR2 FVKESK. This CDR3 is built from 17 residues. V shed 4 bases, J shed 7 bases, and the junction held 12 bases outside the gene matches. The CDR3 sequence: CASSLRGRLAGINEQFF. In nucleotides, the CDR3 is TGTGCCAGCAGCCTTCGCGGGAGACTAGCGGGAATTAATGAGCAGTTCTTC.

The chain has TRBV5-5 and TRBJ2-1; D not certain. V was trimmed by 4 bases and J by 2 bases, leaving 13 bases between them. The CDR3 consists of 15 residues. Germline V gene sequence: CDR1 SGHKS, CDR2 YYEKEE (reference sequence). CDR3 bases: TGTGCCAGCAGCCAAAACGAGTTCACCTACAATGAGCAGTTCTTC. Translated, it gives CASSQNEFTYNEQFF.